This TCR beta chain stems from a study of shared clonotypes between healthy human individuals. Germline CDR1 reads KGHSH; CDR2 reads LQKENI. J was trimmed by 0 bases and V by 6 bases; bases with no gene match: 8. The CDR3 has 15 residues. Unsorted PBMC DNA sequencing spanned ten immunoSEQ deep assay plates. Per the authors' pipeline: Filtering differed because ImmunoSEQ produced junction-only sequences that carried no quality scores. Generated by immunoSEQ multiplex PCR, the TCRdb table keeps only in-frame clones and is missing some. That table supplies the V and J calls and clone size; D and trimming were determined from the DNA. In the table there are 400,000 to 600,000 clones, 75% to 80% of which are singletons. Those who donated were healthy HIV-negative adults, with no recent acute infections or vaccinations reported. The donors, all of them Caucasian adults, lived in Nashville, Tennessee.

The sequence was obtained from a woman aged 40 to 49 in good health. Some clones in this sample may be carry-over from other donors' samples. The sample was PBMCs. The chain employs TRBV18 and TRBJ2-7; 7 bases line up with TRBD1. CDR3 DNA: TGTGCCAGCTCTCCTAAGGACAGGCCCTCCTACGAGCAGTACTTC. Its protein product is CASSPKDRPSYEQYF.